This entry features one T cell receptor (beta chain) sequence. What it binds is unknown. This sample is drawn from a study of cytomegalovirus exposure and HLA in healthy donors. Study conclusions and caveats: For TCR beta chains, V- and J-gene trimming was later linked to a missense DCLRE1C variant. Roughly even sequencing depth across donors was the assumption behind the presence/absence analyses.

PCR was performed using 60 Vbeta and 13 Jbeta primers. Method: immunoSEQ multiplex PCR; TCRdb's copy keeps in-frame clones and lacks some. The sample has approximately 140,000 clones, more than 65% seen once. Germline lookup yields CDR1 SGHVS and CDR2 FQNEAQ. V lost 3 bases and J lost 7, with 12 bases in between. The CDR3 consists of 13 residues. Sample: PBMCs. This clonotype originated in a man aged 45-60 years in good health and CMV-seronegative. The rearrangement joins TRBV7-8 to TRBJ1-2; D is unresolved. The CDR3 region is CASSFEGGSGYTF. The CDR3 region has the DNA TGTGCCAGCAGCTTCGAGGGAGGGTCTGGCTACACCTTC.